Sequencing of this T cell receptor (beta chain) was carried out in a study of CD8+ T cells in alopecia areata. Overall study results and limits: For patients receiving tofacitinib, scalp clonality and expanded CD8+ clones among the top 100 significantly decreased. Scalp samples also contribute reads from the resident alphabeta T cells found in normal skin. Numerous expanded lesional clones remained in scalp and blood during tofacitinib.

Treatment defined: oral pan-JAK inhibitor, 5-10 mg twice daily. It was from alopecia areata patients that lesional scalp punch biopsies and peripheral blood were collected. This clone showed up just a few times. Its antigen remains unknown. Sequencing used cDNA as its template, made by extracting RNA and reverse transcribing it. Measured with immunoSEQ multiplex PCR; TCRdb has only the in-frame clones, and not every one. This sample yields 100,000 to 150,000 clones, of which roughly 50% are seen a single time; roughly 30% belongs to the top ten. V gave up 1 base and J gave up 1 base, with 5 bases separating them. This CDR3 spans 12 amino acids. Germline values: CDR1 SQVTM, CDR2 ANQGSEA.

The source material was CD8+ T cells sorted from blood, sampled at week 4, from a patient treated with tofacitinib. This chain connects TRBV29-1 to TRBJ2-7, with D perhaps TRBD1 (5 bases). The sequence derives from a human donor with alopecia areata. The CDR3 sequence is CSVEGQSYEQYF. Here the CDR3 DNA reads TGCAGCGTTGAAGGACAGTCCTACGAGCAGTACTTC.